This T cell receptor beta chain was found in a study of T cell responses to AZD1222 COVID-19 vaccine. General study points: Without day 14 samples, only post-peak T cell repertoires were studied.

Clones were read by immunoSEQ multiplex PCR, and TCRdb kept only the in-frame ones, dropping some. The sample includes some 120,000 clones, approximately 88% seen only once; the top ten take under 9.5%. For this clone: Its antigen is unknown.

The sequence was collected from an adult in good health. The sample was peripheral blood, taken on day 0 of AZD1222 vaccination.

As DNA, the CDR3 is TGTGCCAGCTCACCACCGGGCGCCTCCTACGAGCAGTACTTC. Amino acids: CASSPPGASYEQYF. The chain joins TRBV18 to TRBJ2-7; unclear D gene. CDR3 length: 14 amino acids. Trimming took 0 bases from V and 0 from J, leaving 6 bases between them. CDR1 and CDR2 (germline): KGHSH, LQKENI.